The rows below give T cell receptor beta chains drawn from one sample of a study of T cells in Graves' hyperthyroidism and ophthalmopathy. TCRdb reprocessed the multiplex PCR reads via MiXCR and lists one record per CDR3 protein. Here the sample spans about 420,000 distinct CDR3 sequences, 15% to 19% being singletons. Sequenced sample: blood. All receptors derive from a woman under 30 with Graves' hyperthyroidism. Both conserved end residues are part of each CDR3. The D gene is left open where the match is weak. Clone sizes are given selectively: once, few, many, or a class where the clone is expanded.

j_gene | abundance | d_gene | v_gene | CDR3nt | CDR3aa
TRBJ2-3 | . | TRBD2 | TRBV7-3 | TGTGCCAGCAGCTTAGATGGGACTAGCGGGAGGCTACCAGATACGCAGTATTTT | CASSLDGTSGRLPDTQYF
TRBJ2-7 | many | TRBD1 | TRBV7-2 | TGTGCCAGCAGCGCCCCGGACAGGACCTACGAGCAGTACTTC | CASSAPDRTYEQYF
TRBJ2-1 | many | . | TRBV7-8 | TGTGCCAGCAGCTTAGTGGGAGTTTCCTACAATGAGCAGTTCTTC | CASSLVGVSYNEQFF
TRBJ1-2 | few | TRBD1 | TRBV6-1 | TGTGCCAGCAGTTGGGACGTGACAGGGCCCTATGGCTACACCTTC | CASSWDVTGPYGYTF
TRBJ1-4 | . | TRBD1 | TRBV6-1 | TGTGCCAGCAGTACAATCTCCAGGGGGCAGGGCGGCAATGAAAAACTGTTTTTT | CASSTISRGQGGNEKLFF
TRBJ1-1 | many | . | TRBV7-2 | TGTGCCAGCAGCTTAGGTGTTATTGAAGCTTTCTTT | CASSLGVIEAFF
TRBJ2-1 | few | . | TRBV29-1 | TGCAGCTATGGGGGGGCAATGTACAATGAGCAGTTCTTC | CSYGGAMYNEQFF
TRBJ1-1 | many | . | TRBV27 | TGTGCCAGCAGTCGAGGCACTGAAGCTTTCTTT | CASSRGTEAFF
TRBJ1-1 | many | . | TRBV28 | TGTGCCAGCAGTTCCCTCCATGCCACTGCTGAAGCTTTCTTT | CASSSLHATAEAFF
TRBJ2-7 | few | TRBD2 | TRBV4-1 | TGCGCCAGCAGCCCGGCGGGGGTAGGACTAGCGGGGGTGTTAGAGCAGTACTTC | CASSPAGVGLAGVLEQYF
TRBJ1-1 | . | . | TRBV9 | TGTGCCAGCAGCGTAGCTACAGAAAACACTGAAGCTTTCTTT | CASSVATENTEAFF
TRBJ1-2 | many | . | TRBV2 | TGTGCCAGCAGTGACTGGGGGAATGGCTACACCTTC | CASSDWGNGYTF
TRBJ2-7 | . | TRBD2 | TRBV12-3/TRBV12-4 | TGTGCCAGCAGTCTCGGGACTAGCGGGAGCGGGCAGGGGGGGAACGAGCAGTACTTC | CASSLGTSGSGQGGNEQYF
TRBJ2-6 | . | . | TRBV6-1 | TGTGCCAGCAGCCCGAATCGAGAACCGGTCTCTGGGGCCAACGTCCTGACTTTC | CASSPNREPVSGANVLTF
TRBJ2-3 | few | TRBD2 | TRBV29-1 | TGCAGCGCCGGGGGGACTAGCGGGAGGGGGCAGTATTTT | CSAGGTSGRGQYF
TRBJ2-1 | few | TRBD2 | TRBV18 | TGTGCCAGCTCCCCTACCGGGACTAGCTTCAATGAGCAGTTCTTC | CASSPTGTSFNEQFF
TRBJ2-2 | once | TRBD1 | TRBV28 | TGTGCCAGCAGTTTACAGGGGGCAGGGGCCGGGGAGCTGTTTTTT | CASSLQGAGAGELFF
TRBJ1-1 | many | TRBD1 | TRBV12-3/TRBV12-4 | TGTGCCAGCAGAACCCCCGGGACAGGTATTCCGGCTTTCTTT | CASRTPGTGIPAFF
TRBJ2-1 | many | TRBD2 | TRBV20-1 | TGCAGTGCTAGAGCCCTCCCCGGGACTAGCGTATACAATGAGCAGTTCTTC | CSARALPGTSVYNEQFF
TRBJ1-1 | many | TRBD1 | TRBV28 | TGTGCCAGCAGTTTTCCCGGGACAGCTGGCACTGAAGCTTTCTTT | CASSFPGTAGTEAFF
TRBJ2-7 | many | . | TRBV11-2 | TGTGCCAGCAGCTTATACAGTTTTTGCGAGCAGTACTTC | CASSLYSFCEQYF
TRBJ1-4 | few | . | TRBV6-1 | TGTGCCACCAGGGGTAATGAAAAACTGTTTTTT | CATRGNEKLFF
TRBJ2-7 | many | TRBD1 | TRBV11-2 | TGTGCCAGCAGCTTCCCAGGACAGGCTTACGAGCAGTACTTC | CASSFPGQAYEQYF
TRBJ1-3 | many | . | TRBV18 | TGTGCCAGCTCCCTTGGGATATCTGGAAACACCATATATTTT | CASSLGISGNTIYF
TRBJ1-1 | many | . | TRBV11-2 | TGTGCCAGCAGCTTAGAAGGGACGCCGGGGACTTTCTTT | CASSLEGTPGTFF
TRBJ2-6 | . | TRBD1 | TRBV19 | TGTGCCAGTGGGCTGGGAGGGGACAGGGTTGATGGGGCCAACGTCCTGACTTTC | CASGLGGDRVDGANVLTF
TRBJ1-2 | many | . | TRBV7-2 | TGTGCCAGCAGCTTCCGGGACACACTTTTAGGGGGCTACACCTTC | CASSFRDTLLGGYTF
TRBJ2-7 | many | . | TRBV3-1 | TGTGCCAGCAGCCAAGACGGCCGGGGGGCCCCAGGAAACTCCTACGAGCAGTACTTC | CASSQDGRGAPGNSYEQYF
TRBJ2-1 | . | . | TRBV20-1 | TGCAGTGCTAGAGGGGGGGCTGAGCAGTTCTTC | CSARGGAEQFF
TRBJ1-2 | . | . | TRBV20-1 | TGCAGTGCTACCCCAGGGTCGGGGGTCTCTGGCTACACCTTC | CSATPGSGVSGYTF
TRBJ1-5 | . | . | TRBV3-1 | TGTGCCAGCAGCCAGTCGAAGGGGTGGCATCGGCCCCAGCATTTT | CASSQSKGWHRPQHF
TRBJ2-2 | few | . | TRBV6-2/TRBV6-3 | TGTGCCAGCAGCTACGGTTTGTTGGACACCGGGGAGCTGTTTTTT | CASSYGLLDTGELFF
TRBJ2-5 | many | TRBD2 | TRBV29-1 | TGCAGCGCAATACTAGCGGGAGGGCAGGGGGAGACCCAGTACTTC | CSAILAGGQGETQYF
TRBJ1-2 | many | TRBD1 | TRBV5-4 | TGTGCCAGCAGCTTGGTTAGGACAGGGGATGGCTACACCTTC | CASSLVRTGDGYTF
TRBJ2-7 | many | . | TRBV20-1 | TGCAGTGCTCTCTCAGCGGAACCCATCTACGAGCAGTACTTC | CSALSAEPIYEQYF
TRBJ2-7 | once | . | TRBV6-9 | TGTGCCAGCAGTTCCGTCAGCGACTACGAGCAGTACTTC | CASSSVSDYEQYF
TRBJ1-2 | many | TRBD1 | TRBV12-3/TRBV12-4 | TGTGCCAGCCTAGACAGGGAGAGCTATGGCTACACCTTC | CASLDRESYGYTF
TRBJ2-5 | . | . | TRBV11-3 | TGTGCCAGCAACAGGGGAGGTGTGGAGACCCAGTACTTC | CASNRGGVETQYF
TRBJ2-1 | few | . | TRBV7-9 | TGTGCCAGCAGCTCCAGCTACGGGGAATACAATGAGCAGTTCTTC | CASSSSYGEYNEQFF
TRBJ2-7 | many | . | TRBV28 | TGTGCCAGCAGTCCGCAGGACAGGGAGGGCTACGAGCAGTACTTC | CASSPQDREGYEQYF
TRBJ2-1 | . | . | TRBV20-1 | TGCAGTGCTAATGTGGCGGGCAACCCCCCCAGCGAGCAGTTCTTC | CSANVAGNPPSEQFF
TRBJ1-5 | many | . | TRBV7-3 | TGTGCCAGCAGCTTAAGGTTGGATCAGCCCCAGCATTTT | CASSLRLDQPQHF
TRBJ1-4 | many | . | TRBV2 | TGTGCCAGCAGTGAAAAGGAGGGGTCGGGGGAAAAACTGTTTTTT | CASSEKEGSGEKLFF
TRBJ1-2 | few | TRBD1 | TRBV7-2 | TGTGCCAGCAGCTTCCCGACAGGGGTGGACCGAGGCTACACCTTC | CASSFPTGVDRGYTF
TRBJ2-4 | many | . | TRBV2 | TGTGCCAGCTGGAGCTTAGCCAAAAACATTCAGTACTTC | CASWSLAKNIQYF
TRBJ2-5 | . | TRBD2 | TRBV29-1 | TGCAGCGTTGATCCGACTAGCGGAGAAGAGACCCAGTACTTC | CSVDPTSGEETQYF
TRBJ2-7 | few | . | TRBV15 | TGTGCCACCAGCGTAACGAGGACAGCTTACGAGCAGTACTTC | CATSVTRTAYEQYF
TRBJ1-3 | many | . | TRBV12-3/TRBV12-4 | TGTGCCAGCAGCGCAGTCAGGGGATGGAACACCATATATTTT | CASSAVRGWNTIYF
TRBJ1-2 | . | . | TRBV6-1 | TGTGCCAGCAGTGCTCCGGGACGGAAGAACTATGGCTACACCTTC | CASSAPGRKNYGYTF
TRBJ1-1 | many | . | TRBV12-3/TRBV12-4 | TGTGCCAGCAGTTTCGGCCTCGACACTGAAGCTTTCTTT | CASSFGLDTEAFF
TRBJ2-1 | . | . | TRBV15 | TGTGCCATCCAAAGGGGGACCTACTACAATGAGCAGTTCTTC | CAIQRGTYYNEQFF
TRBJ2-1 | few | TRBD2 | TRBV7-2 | TGTGCCAGCAGGCCTTCCGGGACTAGCGGCTACAATGAGCAGTTCTTC | CASRPSGTSGYNEQFF
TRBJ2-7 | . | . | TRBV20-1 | TGCAGTGCTACCCAACCTCAAGAGCAGTACTTC | CSATQPQEQYF